This TCR beta chain was retrieved from a study of T cell repertoires in cytomegalovirus infection (dated by TCRdb to between 2019 and 2020). In terms of the full investigation: Alongside well-studied HLA-B-restricted epitopes, the peptide stimulations were aimed at recently identified HLA-C-restricted CMV epitopes, whose presentation resists viral immunomodulation. Because public TCR beta signatures pointed to carriage of CMV infection together with the matching HLA type, the HLA type of each donor mattered for the analysis.

Regarding this clonotype: The antigen it binds to is not known. Base qualities are not recorded, but no much larger clone differs from it by a single base.

Broad study findings and their caveats: Cumulative frequency of public TCR beta family members discriminated carriers of CMV infection plus the relevant HLA type in this cohort and an independent 352-donor cohort. The ex vivo response was dominated by HLA-C-restricted CMV-specific TCR beta clonotypes, which also provided the single most frequent clonotype in two of eight donors.

The sequencing machine was an Illumina HiSeq 1500. Through fastp at Q25 and MiXCR, TCRdb rebuilt clones from the public reads, retaining in-frame beta chains. CDR3 protein duplicates are merged, each entry listing the most common genes and DNA. For this sample the table gives about 220,000 distinct CDR3 sequences, of which 30% to 45% were detected only once. The top ten clones comprise approximately 59% of the sample. The sample's treatment or condition, from its label and the paper: in vitro stimulation with specific CMV peptide epitopes to enrich CMV-specific T cells. The source of this sequence is a human donor in good health (CMV status not recorded). Some clones in this sample may be carry-over from other donors' samples. Source: CD8+ T cells from cultured PBMCs, taken from culture after CMV antigen stimulation.

The CDR3 region has the sequence CASSLLDNSDSSTDTQYF. The DNA reads as follows: TGTGCCAGCAGTTTACTTGACAACTCTGATTCTAGCACAGATACGCAGTATTTT. This receptor chain uses TRBV28 and TRBJ2-3, with the D gene not confidently named. V lost 2 bases and J lost 0 bases; the stretch between them is 18 bases long. The germline V gene sets CDR1 to MDHEN and CDR2 to SYDVKM. The CDR3, cysteine through phenylalanine, is 18 amino acids long. This entry keeps only the CDR3 DNA: 54 bases, framed from base 1.